The TCR beta chain described here comes from a study of control samples from healthy donors and cancer patients. This table comes from immunoSEQ multiplex PCR, and its TCRdb copy is limited to in-frame clones, with some not included. The table includes tens of thousands of clones, approximately 80% detected once. The CDR3 spans 15 residues. Germline V CDR1 and CDR2: PRHDT, FYEKMQ (reference sequence). The V gene lost 0 bases and the J gene lost 0 bases, with 6 bases spanning the gap. This clone was detected only a few times. The same CDR3 is also encoded by other DNA sequences in this sample. The V gene is TRBV13, the J gene TRBJ1-5; no reliable D call. The source is a man younger than 45 in good health. The material sequenced was blood. The CDR3 spells CASSLGVDSNQPQHF. DNA for the CDR3: TGTGCCAGCAGCTTAGGGGTGGATAGCAATCAGCCCCAGCATTTT. The variable domain in full, completed from reference TRBV13 and TRBJ1-5, reads AAGVIQSPRHLIKEKRETATLKCYPIPRHDTVYWYQQGPGQDPQFLISFYEKMQSDKGSIPDRFSAQQFSDYHSELNMSSLELGDSALYFCASSLGVDSNQPQHFGDGTRLSIL.